This record looks at one TCR beta chain sequence and its context. These data originate in a study of blood T cell repertoires in COVID-19. Across the whole study: Acute-phase and convalescent COVID-19 samples originated in the United States, Italy and Spain. The analysed material was cDNA or gDNA that came from T cells, B-cell-depleted T cells, or PBMCs.

Germline V gene sequence: CDR1 MNHNY, CDR2 SVGAGI (reference sequence). With V trimmed by 5 bases and J by 7 bases, 3 bases remained unmatched. The CDR3 contains 14 residues. The authors' processing: For nucleated cells, counts were estimated from reference gene primer amplification. Profiling relied on immunoSEQ multiplex PCR, and the TCRdb table lists in-frame clones only, not all of them. The V and J calls and clone size are taken from that table; D and trimming were inferred from the DNA. The sample shows 150,000 to 200,000 clones, 75% to 90% of them seen only once. Sequencing input: peripheral blood. The TCR originated in a human donor in a cohort sampled during active COVID-19. The chain combines TRBV6-6 with TRBJ1-5, with 12 bases fitting TRBD1. In nucleotides, the CDR3 is TGTGCCAGCAGTGGGACAGGGGGCCGGCAGCCCCAGCATTTT. This sequence encodes CASSGTGGRQPQHF.